Listed below are T cell receptor beta chains from one sample, sequenced in a study of blood T cells in healthy people across ages. A single record per CDR3 protein comes from TCRdb applying MiXCR to the 5' RACE reads. Of roughly 800,000 distinct CDR3 sequences detected, roughly 24% appear once; the ten largest clones hold around 3%. The same sample was also studied in work on T cells of mothers and their children.

Sequencing used blood. The origin of the receptors is a boy younger than 18 in good health. Each CDR3 is given with its conserved first and last residue. The D gene is left open where the match is weak. Not every row has a clone size; where given, it reads once, few, many or a size class.

clone size: NA
J gene: TRBJ2-7
V gene: TRBV6-1
CDR3 length: 13
D gene: NA
CDR3 DNA: TGTGCCAGCAGTGAAGGGCAGCGTCTAAAGCAGTACTTC
CDR3 protein: CASSEGQRLKQYF

clone size: NA
J gene: TRBJ2-1
V gene: TRBV19
CDR3 length: 16
D gene: NA
CDR3 DNA: TGTGCCAGTAGTATAGTGTCGGGGAGCTCCTACAATGAGCAGTTCTTC
CDR3 protein: CASSIVSGSSYNEQFF

clone size: NA
J gene: TRBJ2-2
V gene: TRBV5-1
CDR3 length: 15
D gene: NA
CDR3 DNA: TGCGCCAGCAGCTTCCAGCGGGCTTCGACCGGGGAGCTGTTTTTT
CDR3 protein: CASSFQRASTGELFF

clone size: NA
J gene: TRBJ2-4
V gene: TRBV20-1
CDR3 length: 14
D gene: TRBD2
CDR3 DNA: TGCGGAGCGGGGGGCCTATTAGCCAAAAACATTCAGTACTTC
CDR3 protein: CGAGGLLAKNIQYF

clone size: NA
J gene: TRBJ2-4
V gene: TRBV2
CDR3 length: 13
D gene: TRBD2
CDR3 DNA: TGTGCCAGCGGGAGCGGGGGGGAAAACATTCAGCACTTC
CDR3 protein: CASGSGGENIQHF

clone size: many
J gene: TRBJ2-2
V gene: TRBV6-5
CDR3 length: 15
D gene: TRBD2
CDR3 DNA: TGTGCCAGCAGTTCTCGCAGCGGGGGGGCCGGGGAGCTGTTTTTT
CDR3 protein: CASSSRSGGAGELFF

clone size: few
J gene: TRBJ2-6
V gene: TRBV28
CDR3 length: 14
D gene: NA
CDR3 DNA: TGTGCCTGCAGTTGGGTCCCTGGGGCCAACGTCCTGACTTTC
CDR3 protein: CACSWVPGANVLTF

clone size: NA
J gene: TRBJ2-7
V gene: TRBV6-1
CDR3 length: 14
D gene: TRBD1
CDR3 DNA: TGTGCCAGCCGAAAGGACAGGGGGTCGGGTGAGCAGTACTTC
CDR3 protein: CASRKDRGSGEQYF

clone size: NA
J gene: TRBJ1-1
V gene: TRBV20-1
CDR3 length: 12
D gene: NA
CDR3 DNA: TGCAGTGCTCCTCGGGCCTTAGCGGACGCTTTCTTT
CDR3 protein: CSAPRALADAFF

clone size: NA
J gene: TRBJ2-7
V gene: TRBV28
CDR3 length: 12
D gene: NA
CDR3 DNA: TGTGCCAGCAGTTCTGGGGGTCTCGAGCAGTACTTC
CDR3 protein: CASSSGGLEQYF

clone size: NA
J gene: TRBJ2-4
V gene: TRBV20-1
CDR3 length: 14
D gene: NA
CDR3 DNA: TGCAGTGCTAGAGATGGAACAAATACGTACATTCAGTACTTC
CDR3 protein: CSARDGTNTYIQYF

clone size: once
J gene: TRBJ1-2
V gene: TRBV28
CDR3 length: 16
D gene: TRBD1
CDR3 DNA: TGTGCCAGCAGAGCCCGTGGACAGGGGGCGCGCTATGGCTACACCTTC
CDR3 protein: CASRARGQGARYGYTF

clone size: few
J gene: TRBJ1-1
V gene: TRBV13
CDR3 length: 14
D gene: NA
CDR3 DNA: TGTGCCAGCAGAACACCCCTTGGGTCACCCGGGGCTTTCTTT
CDR3 protein: CASRTPLGSPGAFF

clone size: NA
J gene: TRBJ2-5
V gene: TRBV3-1
CDR3 length: 16
D gene: TRBD2
CDR3 DNA: TGTGCCAGCAGCCAACAACTAGCGGGGGGGCAAGAGACCCAGTACTTC
CDR3 protein: CASSQQLAGGQETQYF

clone size: NA
J gene: TRBJ2-5
V gene: TRBV4-1
CDR3 length: 16
D gene: TRBD2
CDR3 DNA: TGCGCCAGCAGCCAAGATCTGGGAGCGGGGGGCCTGTTGCAGCACTTC
CDR3 protein: CASSQDLGAGGLLQHF

clone size: few
J gene: TRBJ2-4
V gene: TRBV29-1
CDR3 length: 13
D gene: TRBD1
CDR3 DNA: TGCAGCGTAGACAGGGTCGGCGAAAACATTCAGTACTTC
CDR3 protein: CSVDRVGENIQYF

clone size: NA
J gene: TRBJ2-7
V gene: TRBV29-1
CDR3 length: 12
D gene: NA
CDR3 DNA: TGCAGCGTTAACCGGGACAACTACGAGCAGTACTTC
CDR3 protein: CSVNRDNYEQYF

clone size: NA
J gene: TRBJ2-3
V gene: TRBV6-6
CDR3 length: 15
D gene: TRBD1
CDR3 DNA: TGTGCCAGCACCTCAGGGGGGACAGGGGTAGATACGCAGTATTTT
CDR3 protein: CASTSGGTGVDTQYF

clone size: NA
J gene: TRBJ1-2
V gene: TRBV11-1
CDR3 length: 21
D gene: NA
CDR3 DNA: TGTGCCAGCAGCCGCCTAGACTTAAAGTTAGGCACAGGGCGGAACAACTATGGCTACACCTTC
CDR3 protein: CASSRLDLKLGTGRNNYGYTF

clone size: NA
J gene: TRBJ2-5
V gene: TRBV5-1
CDR3 length: 15
D gene: NA
CDR3 DNA: TGCGCCAGCAGCCCGAATGCGGGGCCCTCGTGGGAGCAGTACTTC
CDR3 protein: CASSPNAGPSWEQYF

clone size: few
J gene: TRBJ2-1
V gene: TRBV5-1
CDR3 length: 17
D gene: TRBD2
CDR3 DNA: TGCGCCAGCAGCTCTACATCATCCGCGGGGGGAGCAAATGAGCAGTTCTTC
CDR3 protein: CASSSTSSAGGANEQFF

clone size: few
J gene: TRBJ2-7
V gene: TRBV28
CDR3 length: 15
D gene: TRBD1
CDR3 DNA: TGTGCCAGCAGTCTAAACTTGGACAGGCCCTACGAGCAGTACTTC
CDR3 protein: CASSLNLDRPYEQYF

clone size: NA
J gene: TRBJ2-1
V gene: TRBV4-1
CDR3 length: 21
D gene: TRBD2
CDR3 DNA: TGCGCCAGCAGCCATCCCAGTACTAGCGGGGGGGCCTGGGTCTCCTACAATGAGCAGTTCTTC
CDR3 protein: CASSHPSTSGGAWVSYNEQFF

clone size: NA
J gene: TRBJ2-1
V gene: TRBV12-3/TRBV12-4
CDR3 length: 14
D gene: TRBD2
CDR3 DNA: TGTGCCAGCAGAGGACTAGCGGGGGCCAATGAGCAGTTCTTC
CDR3 protein: CASRGLAGANEQFF

clone size: NA
J gene: TRBJ2-7
V gene: TRBV12-3/TRBV12-4
CDR3 length: 14
D gene: TRBD1
CDR3 DNA: TGTGCCAGCAGACCAGGGGGAATGGAAGACGAGCAGTACTTC
CDR3 protein: CASRPGGMEDEQYF

clone size: NA
J gene: TRBJ1-4
V gene: TRBV2
CDR3 length: 17
D gene: TRBD1
CDR3 DNA: TGTGCCAGCAGAGAATCTCCGGGACAGGGGCTTATTGAAAAACTGTTTTTT
CDR3 protein: CASRESPGQGLIEKLFF

clone size: NA
J gene: TRBJ1-6
V gene: TRBV10-3
CDR3 length: 14
D gene: TRBD1
CDR3 DNA: TGTGCCATCAGTGAACAGGGGGGCAATTCACCCCTCCACTTT
CDR3 protein: CAISEQGGNSPLHF

clone size: few
J gene: TRBJ1-2
V gene: TRBV4-1
CDR3 length: 15
D gene: NA
CDR3 DNA: TGCGCCAGCAGCCAATCCCTTTCAGGGATTTATGGCTACACCTTC
CDR3 protein: CASSQSLSGIYGYTF

clone size: once
J gene: TRBJ2-3
V gene: TRBV29-1
CDR3 length: 11
D gene: NA
CDR3 DNA: TGCAGCGTTGATGGTATAGATACGCAGTATTTT
CDR3 protein: CSVDGIDTQYF

clone size: NA
J gene: TRBJ2-7
V gene: TRBV10-3
CDR3 length: 16
D gene: NA
CDR3 DNA: TGTGCCATCAGTGACCCCCGGGGCCTACGATGGGACGAGCAGTACTTC
CDR3 protein: CAISDPRGLRWDEQYF

clone size: NA
J gene: TRBJ1-1
V gene: TRBV20-1
CDR3 length: 15
D gene: NA
CDR3 DNA: TGCAGTGCTAGAGAGCTTGACAGCGTGAACACTGAAGCTTTCTTT
CDR3 protein: CSARELDSVNTEAFF

clone size: NA
J gene: TRBJ1-1
V gene: TRBV7-9
CDR3 length: 11
D gene: NA
CDR3 DNA: TGTGCCAGCACGTCAGGGCCTCGGGCTTTCTTT
CDR3 protein: CASTSGPRAFF

clone size: NA
J gene: TRBJ1-5
V gene: TRBV18
CDR3 length: 13
D gene: NA
CDR3 DNA: TGTGCCAGCTCACCCGGGGAGGGCCAGCCCCAGCATTTT
CDR3 protein: CASSPGEGQPQHF

clone size: few
J gene: TRBJ2-5
V gene: TRBV6-1
CDR3 length: 15
D gene: NA
CDR3 DNA: TGTGCCAGCAGTGAAGCGCTTAGCGGCCAAGAGACCCAGTACTTC
CDR3 protein: CASSEALSGQETQYF

clone size: few
J gene: TRBJ1-2
V gene: TRBV6-5
CDR3 length: 13
D gene: NA
CDR3 DNA: TGTGCCAGCAGTTACGGGCCGTGGTATGGCTACACCTTC
CDR3 protein: CASSYGPWYGYTF

clone size: NA
J gene: TRBJ2-5
V gene: TRBV12-5
CDR3 length: 15
D gene: TRBD2
CDR3 DNA: TGTGCTAGTGGTTTTAGGACTAGCGGTGAAGAGACCCAGTACTTC
CDR3 protein: CASGFRTSGEETQYF

clone size: few
J gene: TRBJ1-1
V gene: TRBV2
CDR3 length: 12
D gene: NA
CDR3 DNA: TGTGCCAGCGACTACATGAACACTGAAGCTTTCTTT
CDR3 protein: CASDYMNTEAFF

clone size: few
J gene: TRBJ1-1
V gene: TRBV4-2
CDR3 length: 13
D gene: NA
CDR3 DNA: TGTGCCAGCAGCCAAGCCGGGAACACTGAAGCTTTCTTT
CDR3 protein: CASSQAGNTEAFF

clone size: NA
J gene: TRBJ2-1
V gene: TRBV7-9
CDR3 length: 13
D gene: TRBD2
CDR3 DNA: TGTGCCAGCACTAGCGGGGGTTCTGGGTTGCAGTTCTTC
CDR3 protein: CASTSGGSGLQFF

clone size: few
J gene: TRBJ2-3
V gene: TRBV7-9
CDR3 length: 17
D gene: TRBD2
CDR3 DNA: TGTGCCAGCAGTGGACTAGCGGGGACCCAGCGCATACATACGCAGTATTTT
CDR3 protein: CASSGLAGTQRIHTQYF

clone size: NA
J gene: TRBJ1-6
V gene: TRBV5-1
CDR3 length: 16
D gene: NA
CDR3 DNA: TGCGCCAGCAGCCCGGGGGCTACCTCCTATAATTCACCCCTCCACTTT
CDR3 protein: CASSPGATSYNSPLHF

clone size: NA
J gene: TRBJ2-1
V gene: TRBV20-1
CDR3 length: 13
D gene: TRBD2
CDR3 DNA: TGCAGTGCTAGAAGGCGGGGGGACTATGAGCAGTTCTTC
CDR3 protein: CSARRRGDYEQFF

clone size: NA
J gene: TRBJ1-2
V gene: TRBV11-2
CDR3 length: 15
D gene: TRBD1
CDR3 DNA: TGTGCCAGCAGCTTTCAACCGGGACAGCTCTATGGCTACACCTTC
CDR3 protein: CASSFQPGQLYGYTF

clone size: NA
J gene: TRBJ2-7
V gene: TRBV7-9
CDR3 length: 14
D gene: NA
CDR3 DNA: TGTGCCAGCCGGCCTGGACTTCTGACCTACGAGCAGTACTTC
CDR3 protein: CASRPGLLTYEQYF

clone size: NA
J gene: TRBJ2-3
V gene: TRBV7-8
CDR3 length: 16
D gene: TRBD2
CDR3 DNA: TGTGCCAGCAGCTTATTAGCGGGGTCTAGCACAGGTACGCAGTATTTT
CDR3 protein: CASSLLAGSSTGTQYF

clone size: NA
J gene: TRBJ2-1
V gene: TRBV6-1
CDR3 length: 15
D gene: TRBD2
CDR3 DNA: TGTGCCAGCAATACGGGGGGGGCGGGTAGGAATGAGCAGTTCTTC
CDR3 protein: CASNTGGAGRNEQFF

clone size: NA
J gene: TRBJ1-2
V gene: TRBV7-2
CDR3 length: 14
D gene: NA
CDR3 DNA: TGTGCCAGCACCCCAGTCAGAGGAAGCTATGGCTACACCTTC
CDR3 protein: CASTPVRGSYGYTF

clone size: NA
J gene: TRBJ1-6
V gene: TRBV12-3/TRBV12-4
CDR3 length: 13
D gene: NA
CDR3 DNA: TGTGCCAGCAGTTTGGTGGATAATTCACCCCTCCACTTT
CDR3 protein: CASSLVDNSPLHF

clone size: NA
J gene: TRBJ1-5
V gene: TRBV12-2
CDR3 length: 17
D gene: NA
CDR3 DNA: TGTGCAAGTCGCTTAACACTCCCGACGGATAGCAATCAGCCCCAGCATTTT
CDR3 protein: CASRLTLPTDSNQPQHF

clone size: NA
J gene: TRBJ1-2
V gene: TRBV20-1
CDR3 length: 16
D gene: TRBD1
CDR3 DNA: TGCAGTGCTAGAGATCTGCGGACAGGGGCAAACTATGGCTACACCTTC
CDR3 protein: CSARDLRTGANYGYTF

clone size: few
J gene: TRBJ2-7
V gene: TRBV18
CDR3 length: 16
D gene: TRBD2
CDR3 DNA: TGTGCCAGCTCACCAATGACTAGCGGGGGTGACTACGAGCAGTACTTC
CDR3 protein: CASSPMTSGGDYEQYF

clone size: few
J gene: TRBJ2-5
V gene: TRBV12-3/TRBV12-4
CDR3 length: 13
D gene: NA
CDR3 DNA: TGTGCCAGCAGTTTTACAGGGGGAGGGGCCCAGTACTTC
CDR3 protein: CASSFTGGGAQYF